This is a list of T cell receptor beta chains from one sample in a study of Ad26.COV2.S vaccination and SARS-CoV-2 variants. This table comes from immunoSEQ multiplex PCR, and its TCRdb copy is limited to in-frame clones, with some not included. The table records about 680,000 clones, around 90% of them present only once. The sequencing here drew on peripheral blood, taken in a trial of Ad26.COV2.S vaccine versus placebo. Source of these receptors: a person between 18 and 60 years old who received the Ad26.COV2.S COVID-19 vaccine or a placebo. CDR3s leave out the opening cysteine and the closing phenylalanine or tryptophan. A D gene is named only where the DNA matches it firmly.

d_call	j_call	v_call	cdr3_aa
TRBD1	TRBJ1-5	TRBV7-8	ASSWGQGRSQPQH
TRBD2	TRBJ2-1	TRBV12-3/TRBV12-4	ASSLLAGDQF
-	TRBJ2-1	TRBV6-5	ASSYGSGNEQF
TRBD1	TRBJ2-2	TRBV5-8	ASSWTGANTGELF
-	TRBJ2-7	TRBV30	AWSKNYEQY
-	TRBJ2-5	TRBV6-5	ASSYSIGFAQY
-	TRBJ1-1	TRBV7-2	ASRKQGSPTEAF
TRBD1	TRBJ2-3	TRBV9	ASSVGRGLTDTQY
-	TRBJ1-2	TRBV6-2/TRBV6-3	ASSHRTNYGYT
-	TRBJ2-7	TRBV7-6	ASSPSGSPYEQY
-	TRBJ2-3	TRBV12-3/TRBV12-4	ASSLTDTDTQY
-	TRBJ2-2	TRBV19	ASSGRVPGELF
-	TRBJ1-5	TRBV4-1	ASSQDHLISNQPQH
-	TRBJ2-3	TRBV9	ASSVGPTRTDTQY
TRBD1	TRBJ2-3	TRBV5-1	ASSPGQGRDTQY
TRBD1	TRBJ2-1	TRBV5-5	ARQRQGEGEQF
TRBD2	TRBJ2-3	TRBV18	ASSPRTSGGADTQY
-	TRBJ2-7	TRBV6-5	ASQSSYEQY
-	TRBJ2-5	TRBV6-5	ASRRQVQETQY
-	TRBJ1-2	TRBV5-4	ASSVNRDYGYT
TRBD2	TRBJ2-3	TRBV9	ASRTSGTDTQY
-	TRBJ2-1	TRBV18	ASSTTLGDEQF
-	TRBJ1-1	TRBV5-1	ASSPTGWDTEAF
TRBD1	TRBJ1-5	TRBV10-3	AISENRGRNQPQH
-	TRBJ2-7	TRBV7-9	ASSSDGSYEQY
TRBD2	TRBJ2-1	TRBV5-8	ASSAGTSGGPYNEQF
-	TRBJ2-1	TRBV30	AWTGTSYNEQF
TRBD1	TRBJ1-2	TRBV6-5	ASSYDRDRQGYT
TRBD1	TRBJ1-5	TRBV2	ASSETPTGSRYQPQH
-	TRBJ1-1	TRBV2	ASSEEPGPLGGTEAF
TRBD2	TRBJ2-3	TRBV19	ASSMPLSGARTDTQY
TRBD2	TRBJ2-1	TRBV3-1/TRBV3-2	ASSQDFGLAHNEQF
TRBD1	TRBJ2-1	TRBV7-3	ASSPPGTGEEQF
-	TRBJ1-1	TRBV30	AWSPSFEAF
TRBD1	TRBJ1-4	TRBV30	AWRSWPGDRGLGNEKLF
-	TRBJ2-7	TRBV6-2/TRBV6-3	ASSSPLTAYEQY
TRBD1	TRBJ1-2	TRBV14	ASSHLQGDRWGRDYGYT
TRBD1	TRBJ1-1	TRBV9	ASSTTTGVRTEAF
-	TRBJ2-7	TRBV27	AIRDGYYEQY
TRBD2	TRBJ2-1	TRBV27	TWVAGVEQF
-	TRBJ2-7	TRBV27	ASKVGHASHEQY